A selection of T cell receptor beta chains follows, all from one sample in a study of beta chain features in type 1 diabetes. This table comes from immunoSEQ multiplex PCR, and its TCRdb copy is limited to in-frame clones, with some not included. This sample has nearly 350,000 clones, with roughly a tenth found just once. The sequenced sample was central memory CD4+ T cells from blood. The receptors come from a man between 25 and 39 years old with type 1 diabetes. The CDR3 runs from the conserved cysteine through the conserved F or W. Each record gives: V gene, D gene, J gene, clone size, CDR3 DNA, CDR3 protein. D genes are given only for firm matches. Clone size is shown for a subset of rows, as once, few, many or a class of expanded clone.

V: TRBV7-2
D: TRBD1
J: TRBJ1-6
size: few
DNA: TGTGCCAGCAGCTTCAGGGGGACAGGGGATTCACCCCTCCACTTT
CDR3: CASSFRGTGDSPLHF

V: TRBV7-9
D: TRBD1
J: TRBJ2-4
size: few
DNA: TGTGCCAGCAGCTTAAAACCCGGACAGGGGAACATTCAGTACTTC
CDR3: CASSLKPGQGNIQYF

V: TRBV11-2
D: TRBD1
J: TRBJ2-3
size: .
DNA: TGTGCCAGCAGCCAAGGGGGCCGGGATACGCAGTATTTT
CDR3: CASSQGGRDTQYF

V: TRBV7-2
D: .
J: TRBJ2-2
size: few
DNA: TGTGCCAGCAGCCAATCGCCGGGCAGCGGGTCCGGGGAGCTGTTTTTT
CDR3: CASSQSPGSGSGELFF

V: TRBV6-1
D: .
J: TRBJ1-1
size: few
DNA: TGTGCCAGCAGTAGTCAGGGCAGAGGGACTGAAGCTTTCTTT
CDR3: CASSSQGRGTEAFF

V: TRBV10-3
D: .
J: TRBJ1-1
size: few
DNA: TGTGCCACCGGGACCCTGGGGGACACTGAAGCTTTCTTT
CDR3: CATGTLGDTEAFF

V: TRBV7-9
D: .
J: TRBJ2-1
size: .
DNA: TGTGCCAGCAGCTTCGGGCTAGCCAGCAATGAGCAGTTCTTC
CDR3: CASSFGLASNEQFF

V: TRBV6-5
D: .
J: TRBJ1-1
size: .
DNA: TGTGCCAGCAGCCGGACAGCCTTCAGGGGCACTGAAGCTTTCTTT
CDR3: CASSRTAFRGTEAFF

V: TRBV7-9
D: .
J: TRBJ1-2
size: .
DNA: TGTGCCAGCAGCTTACAGACTGACTATGGCTACACCTTC
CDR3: CASSLQTDYGYTF

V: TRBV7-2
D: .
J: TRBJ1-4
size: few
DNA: TGTGCCAGCAGCTTACAGGGAGACGAAAAACTGTTTTTT
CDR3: CASSLQGDEKLFF

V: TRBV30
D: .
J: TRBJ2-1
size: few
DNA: TGTGCCTGGAAATGGGGGGCCTACAATGAGCAGTTCTTC
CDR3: CAWKWGAYNEQFF

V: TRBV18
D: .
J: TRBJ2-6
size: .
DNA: TGTGCCAGCTCACGGGACATACCCTCTGGGGCCAACGTCCTGACTTTC
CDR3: CASSRDIPSGANVLTF

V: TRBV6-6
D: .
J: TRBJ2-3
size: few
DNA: TGTGCCAGCAGCCGGGACTCCCTAAGCACAGATACGCAGTATTTT
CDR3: CASSRDSLSTDTQYF

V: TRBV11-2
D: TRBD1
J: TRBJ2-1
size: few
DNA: TGTGCCAGCAGCTTAGGACAGGGGGTGCACAATGAGCAGTTCTTC
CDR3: CASSLGQGVHNEQFF

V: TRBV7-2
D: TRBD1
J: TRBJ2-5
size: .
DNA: TGTGCCAGCGGACAGGGCCGCCAAGAGACCCAGTACTTC
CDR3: CASGQGRQETQYF

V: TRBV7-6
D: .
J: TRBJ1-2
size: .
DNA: TGTGCCAGCAGTCCCGGGACCACGGACTTCTATGGCTACACCTTC
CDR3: CASSPGTTDFYGYTF

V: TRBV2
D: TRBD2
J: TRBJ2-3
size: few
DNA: TGTGCCAGCAGGCGGACTAGCGGGGGAATAGGGGATACGCAGTATTTT
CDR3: CASRRTSGGIGDTQYF

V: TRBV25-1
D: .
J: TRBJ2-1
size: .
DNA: TGTGCCAGCGCGTTGATGGGAAGTGAGCAGTTCTTC
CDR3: CASALMGSEQFF

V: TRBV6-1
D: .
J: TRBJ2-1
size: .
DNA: TGTGCCAGCACTGAAAGCAGGGCCCATGAGCAGTTCTTC
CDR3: CASTESRAHEQFF

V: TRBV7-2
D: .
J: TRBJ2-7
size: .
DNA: TGTGCCAGCAGCATAGGGGGCTACGAGCAGTACTTC
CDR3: CASSIGGYEQYF

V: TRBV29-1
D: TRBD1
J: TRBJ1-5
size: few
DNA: TGCAGCGTTGGACAGGGGGCTGATCAGCCCCAGCATTTT
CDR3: CSVGQGADQPQHF

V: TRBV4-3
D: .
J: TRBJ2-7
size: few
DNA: TGCGCCAGCAGCCAAACCAGGTACTCCTACGAGCAGTACTTC
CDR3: CASSQTRYSYEQYF

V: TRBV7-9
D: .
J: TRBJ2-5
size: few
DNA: TGTGCCAGCAGCCGTGAATTCAGATCGCAAGAGACCCAGTACTTC
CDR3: CASSREFRSQETQYF

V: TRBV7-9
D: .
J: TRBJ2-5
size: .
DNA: TGTGCCAGCAGCTTAGGTGGGCAAGAGACCCAGTACTTC
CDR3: CASSLGGQETQYF

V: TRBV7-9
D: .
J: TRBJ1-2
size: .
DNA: TGTGCCAGCAGCTTCAGTGTCTATGGCTACACCTTC
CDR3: CASSFSVYGYTF

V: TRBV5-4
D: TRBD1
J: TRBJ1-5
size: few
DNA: TGTGCCAGCAGCCCCGGACAGGATCAGCCCCAGCATTTT
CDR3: CASSPGQDQPQHF

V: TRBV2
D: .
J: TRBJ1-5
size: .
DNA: TGTGCCAGCTCCGTGGGAAGCAATCAGCCCCAGCATTTT
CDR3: CASSVGSNQPQHF

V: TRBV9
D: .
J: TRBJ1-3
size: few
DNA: TGTGCCAGCAGCACTAGACAGGCCTCTGGAAACACCATATATTTT
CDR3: CASSTRQASGNTIYF

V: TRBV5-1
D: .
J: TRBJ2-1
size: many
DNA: TGCGCCAGCAGCTTGGTAGCAGGGCTTCGGAATGAGCAGTTCTTC
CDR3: CASSLVAGLRNEQFF

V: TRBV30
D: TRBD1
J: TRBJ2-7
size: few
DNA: TGTGCCTGGAGTAACAGGGGCCGCCAGTACTTC
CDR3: CAWSNRGRQYF

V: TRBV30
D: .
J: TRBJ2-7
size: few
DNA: TGTGCCTGGAGTGGGGATTCCTACGAGCAGTACTTC
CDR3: CAWSGDSYEQYF

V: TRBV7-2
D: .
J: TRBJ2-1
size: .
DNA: TGTGCCAGCAGCTTAATTGGGCTAGTTCCGTTCTTC
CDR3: CASSLIGLVPFF

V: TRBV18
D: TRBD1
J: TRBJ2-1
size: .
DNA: TGTGCCAGCTCACCCCCAGGGGGAAACAATGAGCAGTTCTTC
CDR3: CASSPPGGNNEQFF

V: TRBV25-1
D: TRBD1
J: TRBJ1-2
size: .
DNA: TGTGCCAGCAGTGAATTTGGCAGGGGGTTTGGAGGCTACACCTTC
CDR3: CASSEFGRGFGGYTF

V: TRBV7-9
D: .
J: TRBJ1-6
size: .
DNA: TGTGCCAGCAGCTCTCAGGGAGGGGATTCACCCCTCCACTTT
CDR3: CASSSQGGDSPLHF

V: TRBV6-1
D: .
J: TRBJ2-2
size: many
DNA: TGTGCCAGCAGTGAGCACGGGACGGGGAACACCGGGGAGCTGTTTTTT
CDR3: CASSEHGTGNTGELFF

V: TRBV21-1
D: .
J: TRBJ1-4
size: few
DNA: TGTGCCAGCAGCCCTACGCGGCGACAGGGGGCGTCGGGGGAAAAACTGTTTTTT
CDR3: CASSPTRRQGASGEKLFF

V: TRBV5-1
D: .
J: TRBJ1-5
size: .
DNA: TGCGCCAGCAGCTTGGAAGGGGGATTCAATCAGCCCCAGCATTTT
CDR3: CASSLEGGFNQPQHF

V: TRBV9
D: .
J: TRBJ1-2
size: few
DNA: TGTGCCAGCAGCGTAGATTACAGAGCTAACTATGGCTACACCTTC
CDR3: CASSVDYRANYGYTF

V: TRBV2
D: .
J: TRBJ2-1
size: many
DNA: TGTGCCAGCAGTGAAGGGAGTAGCTCTGGCAATGAGCAGTTCTTC
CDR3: CASSEGSSSGNEQFF

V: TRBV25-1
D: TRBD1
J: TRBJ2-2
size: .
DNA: TGTGCCAGCAGTGATACAGGGGTCCACACCGGGGAGCTGTTTTTT
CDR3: CASSDTGVHTGELFF

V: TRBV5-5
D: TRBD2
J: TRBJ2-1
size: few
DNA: TGCGCCAGCAGCTCGCACGAAAGGACTAGCGGGGGATACAATGAGCAGTTCTTC
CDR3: CASSSHERTSGGYNEQFF

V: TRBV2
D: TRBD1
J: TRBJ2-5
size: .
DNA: TGTGCCAGCAGGGAGGGACAGGCGAAAGAGACCCAGTACTTC
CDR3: CASREGQAKETQYF

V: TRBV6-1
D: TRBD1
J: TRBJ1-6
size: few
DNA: TGTGCCAGCAGTGAACAGGGGGGCGATAATTCACCCCTCCACTTT
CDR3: CASSEQGGDNSPLHF

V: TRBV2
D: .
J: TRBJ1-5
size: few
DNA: TGTGCCAGCAGTGAAAATACCTGGGGCTGGGAGCCCCAGCATTTT
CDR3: CASSENTWGWEPQHF

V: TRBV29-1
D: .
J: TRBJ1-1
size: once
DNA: TGCAGCGTTGTAAGGGGGGCAGGCCTTGGGAACACTGAAGCTTTCTTT
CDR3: CSVVRGAGLGNTEAFF

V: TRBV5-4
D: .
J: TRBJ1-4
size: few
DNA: TGTGCCAGCAGCTTCATGGGCCCGTCGGAAAAACTGTTTTTT
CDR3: CASSFMGPSEKLFF

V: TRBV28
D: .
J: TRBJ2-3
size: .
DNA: TGTGCCAGCACGGAGCCTAGCACAGATACGCAGTATTTT
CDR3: CASTEPSTDTQYF

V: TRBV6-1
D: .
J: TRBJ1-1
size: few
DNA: TGTGCCAGCGATCGACAGAATATGAACACTGAAGCTTTCTTT
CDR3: CASDRQNMNTEAFF

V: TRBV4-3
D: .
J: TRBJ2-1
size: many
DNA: TGCGCCAGCAGCCTCTCAACCACCGATGAGCAGTTCTTC
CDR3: CASSLSTTDEQFF

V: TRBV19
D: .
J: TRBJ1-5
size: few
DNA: TGTGCCAGTAGTATTCAACGGGATCAGCCCCAGCATTTT
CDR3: CASSIQRDQPQHF

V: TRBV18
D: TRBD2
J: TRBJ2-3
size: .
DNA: TGTGCCAGCTCCCCGGGACTAGATCCAGATACGCAGTATTTT
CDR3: CASSPGLDPDTQYF